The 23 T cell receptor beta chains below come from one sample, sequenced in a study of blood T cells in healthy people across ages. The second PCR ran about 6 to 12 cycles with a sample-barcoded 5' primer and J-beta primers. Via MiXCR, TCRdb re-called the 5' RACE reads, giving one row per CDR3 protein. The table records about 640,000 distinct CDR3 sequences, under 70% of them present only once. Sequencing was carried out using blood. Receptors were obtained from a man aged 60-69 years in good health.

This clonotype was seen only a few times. CDR3 DNA: TGCAGTGGCCTCAGGGTTCTAGGACACAATGAGCAGTTCTTC. Translating gives CSGLRVLGHNEQFF. The chain joins TRBV20-1 to TRBJ2-1; maybe TRBD1 (5 bases). The CDR3 is 14 residues long. Deletions cut 7 bases from V and 5 bases from J, with 18 bases between. The germline V gene has CDR1 DFQATT and CDR2 SNEGSKA (reference sequence).

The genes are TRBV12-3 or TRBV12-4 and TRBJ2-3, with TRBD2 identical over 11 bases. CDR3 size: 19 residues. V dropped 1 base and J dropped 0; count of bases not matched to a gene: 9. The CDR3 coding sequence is TGTGCCAGCAGTTTAGTAAGGCTAGCGGGGGGAATGAGCACAGATACGCAGTATTTT. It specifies CASSLVRLAGGMSTDTQYF.

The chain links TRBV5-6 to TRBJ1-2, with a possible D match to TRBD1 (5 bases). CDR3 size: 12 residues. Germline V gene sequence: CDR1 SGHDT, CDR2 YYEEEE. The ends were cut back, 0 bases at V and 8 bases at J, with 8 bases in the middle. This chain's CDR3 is CASSLESGGYTF. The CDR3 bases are TGTGCCAGCAGCTTGGAGTCAGGGGGCTACACCTTC.

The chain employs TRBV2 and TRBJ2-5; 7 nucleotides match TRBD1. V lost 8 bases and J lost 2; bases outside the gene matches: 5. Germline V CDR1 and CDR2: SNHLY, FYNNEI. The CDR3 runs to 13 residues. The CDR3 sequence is CASLGQPQETQYF. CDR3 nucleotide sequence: TGTGCCAGCTTGGGACAGCCTCAAGAGACCCAGTACTTC. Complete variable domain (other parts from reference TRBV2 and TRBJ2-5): EPEVTQTPSHQVTQMGQEVILRCVPISNHLYFYWYRQILGQKVEFLVSFYNNEISEKSEIFDDQFSVERPDGSNFTLKIRSTKLEDSAMYFCASLGQPQETQYFGPGTRLLVL.

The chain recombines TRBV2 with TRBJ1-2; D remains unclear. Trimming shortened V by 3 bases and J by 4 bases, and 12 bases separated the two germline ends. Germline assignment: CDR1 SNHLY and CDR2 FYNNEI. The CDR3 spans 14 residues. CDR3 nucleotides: TGTGCCAGCAGTGACCGAGGGCGTAGCTATGGCTACACCTTC. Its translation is CASSDRGRSYGYTF.

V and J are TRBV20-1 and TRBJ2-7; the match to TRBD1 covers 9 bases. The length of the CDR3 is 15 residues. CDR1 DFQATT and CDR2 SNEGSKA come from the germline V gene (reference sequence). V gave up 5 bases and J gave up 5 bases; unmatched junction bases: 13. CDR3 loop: CSALHPGQGLHEQYF. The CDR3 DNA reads TGCAGTGCTTTACACCCGGGACAGGGTCTCCACGAGCAGTACTTC.

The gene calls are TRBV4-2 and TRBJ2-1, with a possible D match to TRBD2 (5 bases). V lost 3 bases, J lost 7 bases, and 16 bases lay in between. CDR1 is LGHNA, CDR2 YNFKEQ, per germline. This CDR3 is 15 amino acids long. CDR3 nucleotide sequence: TGTGCCAGCAGCCATGTCGGCGGGTCGGGGAATGAGCAGTTCTTC. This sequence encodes CASSHVGGSGNEQFF.

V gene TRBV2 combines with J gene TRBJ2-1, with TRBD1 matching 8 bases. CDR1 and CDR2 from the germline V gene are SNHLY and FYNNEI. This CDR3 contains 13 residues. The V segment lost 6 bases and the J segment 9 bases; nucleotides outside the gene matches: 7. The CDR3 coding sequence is TGTGCCAGCAGCCTAAACGGACAGGGTGAGCAGTTCTTC. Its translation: CASSLNGQGEQFF.

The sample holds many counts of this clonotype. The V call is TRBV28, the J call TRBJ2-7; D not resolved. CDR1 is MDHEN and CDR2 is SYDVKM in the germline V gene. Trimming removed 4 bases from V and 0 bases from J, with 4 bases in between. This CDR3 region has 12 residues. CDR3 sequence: CASSSPSYEQYF. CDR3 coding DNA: TGTGCCAGCAGTTCCCCCTCCTACGAGCAGTACTTC.

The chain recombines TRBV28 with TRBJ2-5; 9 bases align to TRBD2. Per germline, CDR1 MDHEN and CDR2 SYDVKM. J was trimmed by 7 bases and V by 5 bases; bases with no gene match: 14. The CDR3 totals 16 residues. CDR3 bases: TGTGCCAGCAGTGCTAATAGCGGGGGTCGGGGGGGGACCCAGTACTTC. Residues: CASSANSGGRGGTQYF.

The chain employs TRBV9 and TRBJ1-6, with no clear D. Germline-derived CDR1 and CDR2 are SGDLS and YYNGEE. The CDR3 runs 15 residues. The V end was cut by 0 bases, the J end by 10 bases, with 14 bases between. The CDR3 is CASSVDGVWGSPLHF. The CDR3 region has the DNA TGTGCCAGCAGCGTAGATGGGGTGTGGGGATCACCCCTCCACTTT.

DNA for the CDR3: TGCGCCAGCAGCCTTCAGGGGGTAGGAGAGACCCAGTACTTC. Its protein product is CASSLQGVGETQYF. J is TRBJ2-7 and V is TRBV4-1; 7 bases match TRBD1. The DNA end is a closer match to TRBJ2-5, so the J assignment may be wrong. Germline V CDR1 and CDR2: MGHRA, YSYEKL. CDR3 length: 14 amino acids.

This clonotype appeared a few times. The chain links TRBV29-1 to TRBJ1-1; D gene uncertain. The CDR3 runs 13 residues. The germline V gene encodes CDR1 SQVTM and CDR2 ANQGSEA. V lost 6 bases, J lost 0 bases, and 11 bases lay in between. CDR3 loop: CSVGSRVNTEAFF. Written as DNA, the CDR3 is TGCAGCGTGGGGAGTCGGGTGAACACTGAAGCTTTCTTT.

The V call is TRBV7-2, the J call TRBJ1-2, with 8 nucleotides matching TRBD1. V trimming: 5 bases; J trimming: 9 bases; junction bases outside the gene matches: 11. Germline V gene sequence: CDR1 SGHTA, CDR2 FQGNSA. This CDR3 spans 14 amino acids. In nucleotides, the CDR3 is TGTGCCAGCAGCCGCAGGGGGCAGGCTCGGAGCTACACCTTC. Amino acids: CASSRRGQARSYTF. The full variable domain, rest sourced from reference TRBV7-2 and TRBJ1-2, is GAGVSQSPSNKVTEKGKDVELRCDPISGHTALYWYRQSLGQGLEFLIYFQGNSAPDKSGLPSDRFSAERTGGSVSTLTIQRTQQEDSAVYLCASSRRGQARSYTFGSGTRLTVV.

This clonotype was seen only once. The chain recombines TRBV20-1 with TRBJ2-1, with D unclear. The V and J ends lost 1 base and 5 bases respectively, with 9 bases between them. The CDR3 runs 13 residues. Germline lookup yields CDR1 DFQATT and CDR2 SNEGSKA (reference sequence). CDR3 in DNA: TGCAGTGCTAGAGGTCACCCAAACAATGAGCAGTTCTTC. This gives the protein CSARGHPNNEQFF.

The CDR3 spells CASSLAWRVNTEAFF. In nucleotides, the CDR3 is TGCGCCAGCAGCTTGGCCTGGAGGGTGAACACTGAAGCTTTCTTT. The chain recombines TRBV5-1 with TRBJ1-1; the D is unclear. Per the germline V gene, CDR1 is SGHRS and CDR2 is YFSETQ. The CDR3 loop spans 15 amino acids. V was trimmed by 0 bases and J by 0 bases, leaving 9 bases between them.

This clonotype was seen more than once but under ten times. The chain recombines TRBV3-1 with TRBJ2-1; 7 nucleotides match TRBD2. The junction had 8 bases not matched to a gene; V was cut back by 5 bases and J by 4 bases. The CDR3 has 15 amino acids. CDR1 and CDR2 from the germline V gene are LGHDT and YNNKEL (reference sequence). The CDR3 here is CASSFLGGEYNEQFF. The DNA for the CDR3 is TGTGCCAGCAGCTTCTTGGGGGGGGAGTACAATGAGCAGTTCTTC.

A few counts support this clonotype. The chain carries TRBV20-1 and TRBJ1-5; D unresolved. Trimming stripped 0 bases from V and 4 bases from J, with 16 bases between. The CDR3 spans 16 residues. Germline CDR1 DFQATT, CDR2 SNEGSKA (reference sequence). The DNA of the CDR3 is TGCAGTGCTAGAGATCTTGGGGAATCGGGGAATCAGCCCCAGCATTTT. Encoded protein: CSARDLGESGNQPQHF.

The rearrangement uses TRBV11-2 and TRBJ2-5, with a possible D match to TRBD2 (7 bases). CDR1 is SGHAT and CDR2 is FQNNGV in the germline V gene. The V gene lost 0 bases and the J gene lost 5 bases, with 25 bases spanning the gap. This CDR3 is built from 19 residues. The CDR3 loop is CASSLDPPIPQGREETQYF. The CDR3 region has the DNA TGTGCCAGCAGCTTAGATCCCCCAATTCCCCAGGGGAGGGAGGAGACCCAGTACTTC.

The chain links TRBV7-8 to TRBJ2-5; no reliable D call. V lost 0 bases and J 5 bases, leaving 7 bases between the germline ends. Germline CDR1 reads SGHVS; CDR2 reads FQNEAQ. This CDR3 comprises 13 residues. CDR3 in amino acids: CASSLAWFETQYF. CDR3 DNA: TGTGCCAGCAGCTTAGCTTGGTTCGAGACCCAGTACTTC.

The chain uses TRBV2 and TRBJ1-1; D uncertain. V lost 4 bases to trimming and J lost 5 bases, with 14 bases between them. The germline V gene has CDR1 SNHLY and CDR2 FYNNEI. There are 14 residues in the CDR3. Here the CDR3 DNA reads TGTGCCAGCAGTGGCCGGGCCACGGGGACTGAAGCTTTCTTT. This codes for CASSGRATGTEAFF. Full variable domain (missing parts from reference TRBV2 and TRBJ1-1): EPEVTQTPSHQVTQMGQEVILRCVPISNHLYFYWYRQILGQKVEFLVSFYNNEISEKSEIFDDQFSVERPDGSNFTLKIRSTKLEDSAMYFCASSGRATGTEAFFGQGTRLTVV.

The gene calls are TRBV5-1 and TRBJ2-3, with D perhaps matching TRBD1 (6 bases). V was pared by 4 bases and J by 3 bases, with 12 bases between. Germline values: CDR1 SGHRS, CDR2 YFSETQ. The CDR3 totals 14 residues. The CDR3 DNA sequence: TGCGCCAGCAGCGAGGACAGACCAACAGATACGCAGTATTTT. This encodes CASSEDRPTDTQYF.

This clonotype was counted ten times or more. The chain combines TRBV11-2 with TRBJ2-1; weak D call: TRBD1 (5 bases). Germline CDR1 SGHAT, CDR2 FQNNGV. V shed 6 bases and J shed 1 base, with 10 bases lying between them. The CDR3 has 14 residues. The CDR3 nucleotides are TGTGCCAGCAGTCCCAGGGTATCCTACAATGAGCAGTTCTTC. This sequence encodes CASSPRVSYNEQFF.